The clone carrying this T cell receptor (beta chain) was seen once. Its antigen remains unknown. Sequencing used immunoSEQ multiplex PCR; TCRdb keeps in-frame clones, though not all of them. The data contain roughly 56,000 clones, 60% to 75% of them seen just once; the ten biggest clones take up over 0.95%. After expansion with viral peptide pools in the ViraFEST assay, antigen-specific CD4+ T cells were sequenced. Subsequent to a culture period of more than 9 days, CD4+ T cells were isolated. Two-dose BNT162b2 or mRNA-1273 vaccination was given to participants. Among the vaccine recipients, none had a prior SARS-CoV-2 infection, and nucleocapsid antibodies were negative. They grew some 1.9 million PBMC in each well, adding around 10 IU/ml IL-2 and around 10 ug/ml peptides. Cells had half their medium changed to IL-2 medium on days 3 and 7. V dropped 1 base and J dropped 2 bases, with 10 bases sitting between them. CDR3 length equals 16 residues. Germline CDR1 and CDR2: KGHDR and SFDVKD.

This specimen belongs to a study of vaccination effects on CD4 cells after COVID-19. Across the study: Post-vaccine draws lagged the second dose by a median of 72 days.

This receptor was identified in a human donor who received a COVID-19 vaccine. The source material was CD4+ T cells from PBMCs cultured with HCoV-229E spike peptides, sampled after COVID-19 vaccination. The chain recombines TRBV24-1 with TRBJ2-2; D gene ambiguous. Here the CDR3 reads CATSDFLTFNTGELFF. CDR3 in DNA: TGTGCCACCAGTGATTTCCTTACCTTTAACACCGGGGAGCTGTTTTTT.